This passage covers 8 T cell receptor beta chains from one sample sequenced in a study of Graves' ophthalmopathy and Graves' hyperthyroidism. For repertoire sequencing, the TCR beta CDR3 regions were amplified from RNA transcripts. Scientists carried out first-round RT-PCR using HTBI primers and then a second-round multiplex PCR. TCRdb processed the multiplex PCR reads anew with MiXCR; each CDR3 protein has one entry. This table has 200,000 to 250,000 distinct CDR3 sequences, approximately 21% appearing once. Material for sequencing was peripheral blood. All receptors come from a woman aged 50 to 60 with Graves' ophthalmopathy.

This clonotype was recorded many times. The chain links TRBV6-2 or TRBV6-3 to TRBJ1-2, with TRBD1 as a possible D gene (6 bases). The CDR3 is made up of 14 amino acids. V was clipped by 6 bases and J by 0 bases, with 11 bases between them. The germline V gene has CDR1 MNHEY and CDR2 SVGEGT. The CDR3 reads CASRTTGSNYGYTF. CDR3 coding DNA: TGTGCCAGCAGAACTACAGGGTCTAACTATGGCTACACCTTC.

The genes are TRBV4-2 and TRBJ2-3, with 10 positions matching TRBD2. This CDR3 has 14 residues. J lost 4 bases, V lost 4 bases, and 2 bases had no gene match. Germline lookup yields CDR1 LGHNA and CDR2 YNFKEQ. The CDR3 sequence: CASSRGLAADTQYF. In nucleotides, the CDR3 is TGTGCCAGCAGCCGAGGACTAGCGGCAGATACGCAGTATTTT.

The CDR3 region is CASGGTENQPQHF. In DNA, the CDR3 is TGTGCCAGCGGGGGGACGGAGAATCAGCCCCAGCATTTT. V and J are TRBV6-2 or TRBV6-3 and TRBJ1-5, with a tentative D call TRBD1 (5 bases). With 8 bases removed from V and 4 bases from J, the gap between germline ends came to 12 bases. This CDR3 is 13 amino acids long. The germline CDR1 and CDR2 sequences are MNHEY and SVGEGT.

The sample holds many counts of this clonotype. Written as DNA, the CDR3 is TGCAGTGGGAAAGCCAGGGGGACACCCTCCTACGAGCAGTACTTC. Translation gives CSGKARGTPSYEQYF. V is TRBV20-1 and J is TRBJ2-7, with 7 bases identical to TRBD1. V lost 7 bases and J lost 0; bases outside the gene matches: 12. The length of the CDR3 is 15 residues. Germline CDR1 reads DFQATT; CDR2 reads SNEGSKA (reference sequence).

This clonotype was observed many times. The gene calls are TRBV7-8 and TRBJ1-5, with a weak D call TRBD1 (6 bases). Trimming removed 5 bases from V and 0 bases from J, with 8 bases in between. The CDR3 loop spans 14 amino acids. Per germline, CDR1 SGHVS and CDR2 FQNEAQ. DNA of the CDR3: TGTGCCAGCAGCCGGGACATTAGCAATCAGCCCCAGCATTTT. This codes for CASSRDISNQPQHF.

This clonotype occurred many times. V and J are TRBV27 and TRBJ2-7; D remains ambiguous. The germline CDR1 and CDR2 sequences are MNHEY and SMNVEV (reference sequence). With 0 bases removed from V and 6 bases from J, the gap between germline ends came to 12 bases. The CDR3 has 14 residues. The CDR3 DNA follows: TGTGCCAGCAGTTTATCCCCAAACCGTCCCGAGCAGTACTTC. Translating it yields CASSLSPNRPEQYF.

This clonotype came up many times. CDR3 sequence: CASSPDSSLNTEAFF. CDR3 DNA sequence: TGCGCCAGCAGCCCTGACAGTAGTTTGAACACTGAAGCTTTCTTT. The chain employs TRBV5-1 and TRBJ1-1; D may be TRBD1 (5 bases). The CDR3 is made up of 15 amino acids. Trimming pared 4 bases from V and 0 bases from J, leaving 13 bases between. Germline V gives CDR1 SGHRS, CDR2 YFSETQ.

There are many counts of this clonotype. The genes are TRBV19 and TRBJ1-1; 11 nucleotides line up with TRBD1. Germline lookup yields CDR1 LNHDA and CDR2 SQIVND (reference sequence). CDR3 length equals 17 residues. Trimming removed 7 bases from V and 5 bases from J; junction bases left unmatched: 15. The chain's CDR3 is CASTQRGQGAGSTEAFF. The CDR3, as DNA: TGTGCCAGTACCCAAAGAGGACAGGGGGCCGGATCGACTGAAGCTTTCTTT.